A single sample gave rise to the 16 T cell receptor beta chains below, sequenced in a study of cytomegalovirus exposure and HLA in healthy donors. PCR primers comprised 60 Vbeta and 13 Jbeta primers. Only in-frame clones appear in the TCRdb table, and some are missing; sequencing was by immunoSEQ multiplex PCR. The sample contains under 200,000 clones, 75% to 80% of which appear only once. Sequenced input: PBMCs. These receptors came from a man aged 45-60 years in good health and CMV-seropositive.

The rearrangement joins TRBV5-1 to TRBJ2-7; 11 bases are shared with TRBD2. V shed 4 bases, J shed 3 bases, and the junction held 9 bases outside the gene matches. The CDR3 consists of 16 residues. Germline-derived CDR1 and CDR2 are SGHRS and YFSETQ. CDR3 sequence reads: CASSPLAGGLGYEQYF. The CDR3 DNA is TGCGCCAGCAGCCCTTTAGCGGGGGGGCTGGGCTACGAGCAGTACTTC.

This clone is a singleton in its sample. The CDR3: CASSITGGPYEQYF. The CDR3 DNA sequence: TGTGCCAGCAGCATTACGGGGGGCCCCTACGAGCAGTACTTC. V gene TRBV7-9 combines with J gene TRBJ2-7; D may be TRBD2 (7 bases). The CDR3 is 14 amino acids. V dropped 5 bases and J dropped 2 bases, with 13 bases sitting between them. Germline V gene data show CDR1 as SEHNR and CDR2 as FQNEAQ (reference sequence).

This sequence joins TRBV15 and TRBJ1-2, with D perhaps TRBD1 (5 bases). The germline gives CDR1 LNHNV, CDR2 YYDKDF (reference sequence). The V gene lost 2 bases and the J gene lost 3 bases, with 13 bases spanning the gap. This CDR3 has 15 amino acids. The DNA for the CDR3 is TGTGCCACCAGCAGACCTGACCAGGGTGACTATGGCTACACCTTC. Protein sequence: CATSRPDQGDYGYTF. Drawing the rest from reference TRBV15 and TRBJ1-2, the complete variable domain is DAMVIQNPRYQVTQFGKPVTLSCSQTLNHNVMYWYQQKSSQAPKLLFHYYDKDFNNEADTPDNFQSRRPNTSFCFLDIRSPGLGDTAMYLCATSRPDQGDYGYTFGSGTRLTVV.

In this sample, this clone turned up a few times. The CDR3 loop reads CASSGTTREKLFF. The DNA of the CDR3 is TGTGCCAGCAGTGGTACGACTAGGGAAAAACTGTTTTTT. The chain links TRBV25-1 to TRBJ1-4; D is unresolved. The CDR3 consists of 13 residues. Germline CDR1 MGHDK, CDR2 SYGVNS. The ends were cut back, 4 bases at V and 8 bases at J, with 11 bases in the middle.

The V gene is TRBV5-5, the J gene TRBJ1-4; weak D call: TRBD1 (5 bases). Germline CDR1 and CDR2: SGHKS and YYEKEE (reference sequence). The CDR3 consists of 13 residues. The V gene lost 5 bases and the J gene lost 7 bases, with 12 bases spanning the gap. CDR3 residues: CASRGPGGEKLFF. CDR3 DNA: TGTGCCAGCAGGGGGCCCGGCGGTGAAAAACTGTTTTTT.

The chain employs TRBV2 and TRBJ1-1; 8 nucleotides match TRBD1. The CDR3 is 17 amino acids. Germline loops: CDR1 SNHLY, CDR2 FYNNEI. The V gene end was trimmed by 5 bases and the J gene end by 1 base; junction bases not matched to a gene: 12. The CDR3 protein is CASSPGTGVRGNTEAFF. The CDR3, as DNA: TGTGCCAGCAGTCCCGGGACAGGAGTTCGGGGGAACACTGAAGCTTTCTTT.

The gene calls are TRBV27 and TRBJ2-7, with TRBD1 as a possible D gene (5 bases). Trimming took off 2 bases at V and 6 bases at J, with 11 bases between the two ends. The CDR3 extends over 13 amino acids. Germline V gene lookup returns CDR1 MNHEY and CDR2 SMNVEV (reference sequence). The CDR3 reads CASSLRSGFEQYF. The DNA for the CDR3 is TGTGCCAGCAGTTTAAGATCAGGGTTCGAGCAGTACTTC.

The V call is TRBV30, the J call TRBJ1-4; D is unclear. The CDR3 sequence is 12 residues long. The V end lost 5 bases, the J end lost 4 bases, and 8 bases lay between the germline ends. Germline CDR1 is GTSNPN and CDR2 is SVGIG (reference sequence). The CDR3 bases are TGTGCCTGGGCCCCGGGTAATGAAAAACTGTTTTTT. Its translation is CAWAPGNEKLFF.

The V call is TRBV28, the J call TRBJ2-3; D might be TRBD1 (5 bases). Trimming removed 3 bases from V and 0 bases from J, with 10 bases in between. The CDR3 is 15 residues long. Germline V lookup: CDR1 MDHEN, CDR2 SYDVKM. The CDR3, as DNA: TGTGCCAGCAGTTTTACGGCAGGGAGCACAGATACGCAGTATTTT. Translating it yields CASSFTAGSTDTQYF.

This clone was seen a handful of times. The chain uses TRBV7-3 and TRBJ2-3; TRBD2 aligns across 12 bases. CDR3 length: 15 residues. In germline, CDR1 is SGHTA, CDR2 FQGTGA. The junction had 1 base not matched to a gene; V was cut back by 2 bases and J by 4 bases. The DNA for the CDR3 is TGTGCCAGCAGCTTACTAGCGGGGGGGTCAGATACGCAGTATTTT. Translating it yields CASSLLAGGSDTQYF.

V usage is TRBV29-1 and J usage is TRBJ2-5; 12 nucleotides align to TRBD1. Germline CDR1 SQVTM, CDR2 ANQGSEA. V gave up 6 bases and J gave up 3 bases; unmatched junction bases: 5. The CDR3 covers 14 residues. The CDR3: CSVGTGGLEETQYF. Here the CDR3 DNA reads TGCAGCGTGGGGACAGGGGGCTTGGAAGAGACCCAGTACTTC.

This chain uses TRBV6-6 with TRBJ1-5; the match to TRBD1 covers 7 bases. V shed 5 bases and J 3 bases; nucleotides not matched to a gene: 7. Germline CDR1 reads MNHNY; CDR2 reads SVGAGI (reference sequence). The CDR3 sequence is 15 residues long. CDR3 amino acids: CASSQPTGINQPQHF. The DNA for the CDR3 is TGTGCCAGCAGTCAACCGACAGGGATCAATCAGCCCCAGCATTTT.

J is TRBJ2-1 and V is TRBV18, with D tentatively TRBD2 (5 bases). The V end lost 1 base, the J end lost 0 bases, and 10 bases lay between the germline ends. Germline CDR1 and CDR2: KGHSH and LQKENI. The CDR3 spans 16 residues. The CDR3 DNA sequence: TGTGCCAGCTCACCACGGGAGTTAAGCTCCTACAATGAGCAGTTCTTC. The encoded protein is CASSPRELSSYNEQFF. The whole variable domain, filled in from reference TRBV18 and TRBJ2-1, reads NAGVMQNPRHLVRRRGQEARLRCSPMKGHSHVYWYRQLPEEGLKFMVYLQKENIIDESGMPKERFSAEFPKEGPSILRIQQVVRGDSAAYFCASSPRELSSYNEQFFGPGTRLTVL.

This clone occurred once. This chain's CDR3 is CASSLNRGLFEKLFF. As DNA, the CDR3 is TGTGCCAGCAGCCTAAACAGGGGGTTATTTGAAAAACTGTTTTTT. The chain combines TRBV11-2 with TRBJ1-4, with 8 positions matching TRBD1. V was pared by 5 bases and J by 7 bases, with 9 bases of the junction left unmatched. The CDR3 has 15 residues. Germline CDR1 and CDR2: SGHAT and FQNNGV.

The genes are TRBV28 and TRBJ1-2; D is unclear. Germline CDR1 and CDR2: MDHEN and SYDVKM. Trimming pared 5 bases from V and 6 bases from J, leaving 13 bases between. There are 13 residues in the CDR3. In DNA, the CDR3 is TGTGCCAGCAGTGCCATCACCCGGGATGGCTACACCTTC. Translated: CASSAITRDGYTF.

The chain recombines TRBV19 with TRBJ2-5; TRBD1 matches at 9 bases. V was clipped by 4 bases and J by 3 bases; unmatched bases: 6. Germline-derived CDR1 and CDR2 are LNHDA and SQIVND (reference sequence). The CDR3 consists of 15 residues. DNA for the CDR3: TGTGCCAGTAGTACGGGGACAGGGCGGGAAGAGACCCAGTACTTC. Amino acids: CASSTGTGREETQYF. Combining the CDR3 with reference TRBV19 and TRBJ2-5 gives the whole variable domain DGGITQSPKYLFRKEGQNVTLSCEQNLNHDAMYWYRQDPGQGLRLIYYSQIVNDFQKGDIAEGYSVSREKKESFPLTVTSAQKNPTAFYLCASSTGTGREETQYFGPGTRLLVL.